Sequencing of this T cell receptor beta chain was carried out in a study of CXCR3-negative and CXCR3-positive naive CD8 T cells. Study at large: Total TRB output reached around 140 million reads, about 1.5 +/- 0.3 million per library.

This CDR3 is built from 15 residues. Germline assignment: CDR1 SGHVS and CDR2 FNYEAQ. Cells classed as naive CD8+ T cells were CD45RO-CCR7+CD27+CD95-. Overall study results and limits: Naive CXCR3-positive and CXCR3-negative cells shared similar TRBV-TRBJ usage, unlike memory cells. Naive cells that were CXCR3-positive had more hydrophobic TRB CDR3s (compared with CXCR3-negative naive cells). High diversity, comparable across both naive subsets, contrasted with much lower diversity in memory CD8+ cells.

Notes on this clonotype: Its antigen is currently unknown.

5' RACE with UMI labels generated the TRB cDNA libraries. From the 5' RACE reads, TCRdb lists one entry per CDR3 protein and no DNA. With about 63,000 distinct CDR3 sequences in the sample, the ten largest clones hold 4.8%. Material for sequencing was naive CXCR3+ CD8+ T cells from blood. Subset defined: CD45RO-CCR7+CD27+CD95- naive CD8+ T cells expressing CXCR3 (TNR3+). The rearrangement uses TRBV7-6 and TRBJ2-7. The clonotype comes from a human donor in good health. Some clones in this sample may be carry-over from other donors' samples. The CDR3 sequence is CASSLEGVSSYEQYF.